This is a list of T cell receptor beta chains from one sample in a study of siplizumab effects on memory and regulatory T cells. The table came from immunoSEQ multiplex PCR; TCRdb's copy has only in-frame clones and leaves some out. The data contain some 73,000 clones, 93% of them singletons. The sequenced sample was CD8+ T cells sorted from blood. The source is a human donor in good health. Each CDR3 is given without its conserved first and last residue. The D gene is left open where the match is weak.

13,TRBJ2-3,TRBD1,TRBV5-4,ASSTGQGAGDTQY
13,TRBJ1-6,-,TRBV28,ASNEESSYNSPLH
10,TRBJ2-5,-,TRBV5-5,ASSLLEETQY
13,TRBJ2-5,-,TRBV11-2,ASSPKPLRQETQY
15,TRBJ2-1,-,TRBV5-6,ASSSGPGLGPSDEQF
13,TRBJ1-1,-,TRBV9,ASSAPLGRNTEAF
13,TRBJ2-7,TRBD2,TRBV6-1,ASSEAAGGTYEQY
11,TRBJ1-1,-,TRBV19,ASRDSLNTEAF
13,TRBJ1-4,-,TRBV7-9,ASSPTDRINEKLF
11,TRBJ2-1,TRBD2,TRBV2,ASSALAGHEQF
13,TRBJ2-4,TRBD2,TRBV27,ASSYGGGAKNIQY
11,TRBJ1-1,-,TRBV7-3,ASSALGSPEAF
12,TRBJ1-3,-,TRBV19,ASSYPSIGNTIY
13,TRBJ1-2,TRBD1,TRBV29-1,SVETRDRVGYGYT
13,TRBJ2-3,-,TRBV28,ASSLFPTGTDTQY
13,TRBJ2-1,TRBD2,TRBV9,ASSGSLAGGNEQF
15,TRBJ2-1,TRBD2,TRBV11-2,ASSLGALGGGLHEQF
13,TRBJ2-2,-,TRBV9,ASSGTTGSGGELF
13,TRBJ2-7,TRBD2,TRBV9,ASSPGLAGGLEQY
12,TRBJ2-7,-,TRBV5-6,ASSLGFPSYEQY
11,TRBJ1-2,-,TRBV2,ASSEAGGDGYT
12,TRBJ2-7,TRBD2,TRBV5-6,ASSSPGLAYEQY
10,TRBJ2-1,-,TRBV5-1,ASSLAGNEQF
10,TRBJ1-2,-,TRBV19,ASIGEGYGYT
11,TRBJ1-1,-,TRBV19,ASMMGGATEAF
11,TRBJ2-7,-,TRBV5-6,ASSDGTPYEQY
13,TRBJ2-1,-,TRBV19,ASTVSTGAYNEQF
13,TRBJ2-3,-,TRBV28,ASSLIRPSTDTQY
9,TRBJ2-7,-,TRBV7-2,ASSLSGEQY
14,TRBJ2-5,-,TRBV6-5,ASSYSIYLGEETQY
13,TRBJ2-7,TRBD2,TRBV19,ASSTTSGGGNEQY
11,TRBJ2-7,-,TRBV4-1,ASSQAGSYEQY
10,TRBJ2-1,-,TRBV12-5,ASRLLYNEQF
11,TRBJ2-7,-,TRBV9,ASSPGGSYEQY
12,TRBJ1-5,TRBD1,TRBV7-9,ASSPRTGNQPQH
12,TRBJ2-7,-,TRBV21-1,ASSKGGASYEQY
12,TRBJ2-7,-,TRBV5-4,ASSLGGGSYEQY
14,TRBJ2-1,TRBD2,TRBV4-1,ASSPAGSGGYNEQF